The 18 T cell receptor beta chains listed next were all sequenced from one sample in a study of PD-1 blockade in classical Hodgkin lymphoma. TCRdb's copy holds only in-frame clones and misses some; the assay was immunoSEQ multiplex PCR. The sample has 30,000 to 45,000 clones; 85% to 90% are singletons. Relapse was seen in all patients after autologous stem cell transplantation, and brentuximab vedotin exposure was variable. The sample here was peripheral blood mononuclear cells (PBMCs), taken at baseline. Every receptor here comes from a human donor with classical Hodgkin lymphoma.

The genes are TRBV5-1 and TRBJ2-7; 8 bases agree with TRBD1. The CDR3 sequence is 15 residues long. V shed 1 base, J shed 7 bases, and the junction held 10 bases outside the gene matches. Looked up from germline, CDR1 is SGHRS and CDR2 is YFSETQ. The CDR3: CASSLNPGQAFEQYF. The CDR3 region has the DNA TGCGCCAGCAGCTTGAACCCGGGACAGGCGTTTGAGCAGTACTTC.

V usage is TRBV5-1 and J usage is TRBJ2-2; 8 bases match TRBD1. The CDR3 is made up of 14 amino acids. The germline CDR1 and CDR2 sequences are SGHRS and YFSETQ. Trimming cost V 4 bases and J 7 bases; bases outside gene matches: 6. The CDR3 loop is CASSLGQGGGELFF. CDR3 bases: TGCGCCAGCAGCCTTGGACAGGGCGGCGGGGAGCTGTTTTTT. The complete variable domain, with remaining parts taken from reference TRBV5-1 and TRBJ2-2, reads KAGVTQTPRYLIKTRGQQVTLSCSPISGHRSVSWYQQTPGQGLQFLFEYFSETQRNKGNFPGRFSGRQFSNSRSEMNVSTLELGDSALYLCASSLGQGGGELFFGEGSRLTVL.

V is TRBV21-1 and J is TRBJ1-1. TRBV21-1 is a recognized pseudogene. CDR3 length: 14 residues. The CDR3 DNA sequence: TGTGCCAGCAGAGGTTCTACAATTCGCACTGAAGCTTTCTTT. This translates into CASRGSTIRTEAFF.

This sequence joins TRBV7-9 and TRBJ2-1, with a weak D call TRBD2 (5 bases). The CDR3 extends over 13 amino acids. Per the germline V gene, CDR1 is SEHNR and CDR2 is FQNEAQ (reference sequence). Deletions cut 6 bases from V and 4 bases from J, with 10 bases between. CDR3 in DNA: TGTGCCAGCAGTCTCGGACTGTACAATGAGCAGTTCTTC. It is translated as CASSLGLYNEQFF.

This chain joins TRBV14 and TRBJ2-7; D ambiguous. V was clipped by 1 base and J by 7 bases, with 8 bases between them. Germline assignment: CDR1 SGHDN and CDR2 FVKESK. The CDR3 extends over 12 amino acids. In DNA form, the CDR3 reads TGTGCCAGCAGCCAAGGCCGTCGGGAGCAGTACTTC. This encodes CASSQGRREQYF.

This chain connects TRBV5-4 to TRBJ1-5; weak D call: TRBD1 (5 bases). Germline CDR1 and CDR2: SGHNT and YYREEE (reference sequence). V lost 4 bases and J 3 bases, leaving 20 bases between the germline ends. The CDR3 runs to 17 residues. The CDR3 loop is CASSRASGKGNNQPQHF. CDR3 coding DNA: TGTGCCAGCAGCCGCGCATCAGGGAAGGGAAACAATCAGCCCCAGCATTTT.

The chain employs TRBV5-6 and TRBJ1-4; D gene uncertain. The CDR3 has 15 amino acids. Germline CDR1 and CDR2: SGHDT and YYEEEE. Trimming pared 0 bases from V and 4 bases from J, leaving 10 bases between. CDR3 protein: CASSLVWRGNEKLFF. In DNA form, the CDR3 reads TGTGCCAGCAGCTTGGTTTGGCGTGGTAATGAAAAACTGTTTTTT.

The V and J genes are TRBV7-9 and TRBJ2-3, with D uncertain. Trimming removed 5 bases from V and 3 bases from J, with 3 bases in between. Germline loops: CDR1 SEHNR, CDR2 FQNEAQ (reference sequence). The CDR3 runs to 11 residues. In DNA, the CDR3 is TGTGCCAGCAGCCTTACAGATACGCAGTATTTT. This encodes CASSLTDTQYF.

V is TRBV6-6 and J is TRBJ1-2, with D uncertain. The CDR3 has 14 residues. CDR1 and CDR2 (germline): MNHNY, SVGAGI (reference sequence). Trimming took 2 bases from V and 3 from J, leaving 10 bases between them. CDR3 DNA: TGTGCCAGCAGTTACAGGATCCAGTACTATGGCTACACCTTC. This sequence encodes CASSYRIQYYGYTF.

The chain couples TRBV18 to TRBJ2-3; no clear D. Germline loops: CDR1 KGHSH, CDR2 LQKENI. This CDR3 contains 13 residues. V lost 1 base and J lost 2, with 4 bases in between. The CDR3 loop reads CASSPQDTDTQYF. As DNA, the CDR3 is TGTGCCAGCTCACCACAGGACACAGATACGCAGTATTTT.

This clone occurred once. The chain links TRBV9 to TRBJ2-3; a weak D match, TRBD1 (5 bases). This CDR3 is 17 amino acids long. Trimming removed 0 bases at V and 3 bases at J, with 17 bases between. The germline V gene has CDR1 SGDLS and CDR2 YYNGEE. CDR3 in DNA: TGTGCCAGCAGCGTAGATGCTAACAGTAGGGGAACAGATACGCAGTATTTT. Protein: CASSVDANSRGTDTQYF.

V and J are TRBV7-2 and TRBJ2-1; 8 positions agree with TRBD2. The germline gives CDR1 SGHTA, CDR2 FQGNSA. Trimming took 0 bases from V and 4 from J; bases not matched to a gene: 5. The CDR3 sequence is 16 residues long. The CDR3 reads CASSLARGGLYNEQFF. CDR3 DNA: TGTGCCAGCAGCTTAGCACGGGGGGGCCTTTACAATGAGCAGTTCTTC.

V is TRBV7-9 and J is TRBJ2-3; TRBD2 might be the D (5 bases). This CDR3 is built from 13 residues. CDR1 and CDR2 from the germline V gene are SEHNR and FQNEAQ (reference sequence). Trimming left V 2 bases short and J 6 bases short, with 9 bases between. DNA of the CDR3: TGTGCCAGCAGCTTAAAAGCTAGCGATACGCAGTATTTT. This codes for CASSLKASDTQYF.

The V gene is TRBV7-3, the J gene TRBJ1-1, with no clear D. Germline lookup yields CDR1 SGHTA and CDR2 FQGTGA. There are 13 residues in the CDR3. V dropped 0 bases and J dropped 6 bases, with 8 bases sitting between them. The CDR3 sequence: CASSLTGSPEAFF. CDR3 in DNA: TGTGCCAGCAGCTTAACGGGCAGCCCTGAAGCTTTCTTT.

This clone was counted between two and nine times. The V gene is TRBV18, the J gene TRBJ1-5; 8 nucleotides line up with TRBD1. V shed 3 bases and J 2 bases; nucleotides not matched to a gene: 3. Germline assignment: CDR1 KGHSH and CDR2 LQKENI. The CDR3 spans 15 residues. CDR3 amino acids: CASSPQGAGNQPQHF. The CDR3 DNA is TGTGCCAGCTCACCGCAGGGGGCTGGCAATCAGCCCCAGCATTTT.

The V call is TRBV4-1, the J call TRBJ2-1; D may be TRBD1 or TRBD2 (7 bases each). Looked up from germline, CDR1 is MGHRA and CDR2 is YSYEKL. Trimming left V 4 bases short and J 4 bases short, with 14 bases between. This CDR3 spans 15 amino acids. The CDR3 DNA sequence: TGCGCCAGCAGCCCCCAGGGGGAGGGTTACAATGAGCAGTTCTTC. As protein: CASSPQGEGYNEQFF.

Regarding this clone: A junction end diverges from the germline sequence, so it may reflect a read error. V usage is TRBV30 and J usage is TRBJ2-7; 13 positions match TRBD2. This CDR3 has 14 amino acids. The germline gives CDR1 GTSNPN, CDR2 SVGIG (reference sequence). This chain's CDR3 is CAWSPTSGRGGGFF. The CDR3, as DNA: TGTGCCTGGAGCCCCACTAGCGGGAGGGGCGGAGGGTTTTTC.

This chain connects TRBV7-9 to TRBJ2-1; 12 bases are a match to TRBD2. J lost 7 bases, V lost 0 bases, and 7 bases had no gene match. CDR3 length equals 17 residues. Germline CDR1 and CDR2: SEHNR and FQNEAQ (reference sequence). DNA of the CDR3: TGTGCCAGCAGCTTAGCACCCTCTAGCGGGAGGGGAAATGAGCAGTTCTTC. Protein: CASSLAPSSGRGNEQFF.